The clone carrying this T cell receptor beta chain was seen ten or more times. No antigen is known for it. TCRdb called clones again from the PCR reads with MiXCR. The sample lists about 21,000 clones; 15% to 20% were seen once. CDR3 size: 14 residues. Unmatched junction bases numbered 6, after V lost 6 bases and J lost 5 bases. Looked up from germline, CDR1 is SEHNR and CDR2 is FQNEAQ (reference sequence). These data belong to a study of metastatic and nonmetastatic thyroid tumors. Overall study findings and caveats: A significant increase in TCR beta diversity was reportedly seen in malignant thyroid tumors relative to benign nodules, in blood and tumor.

Ahead of thyroid surgery, no patient had received treatment of any kind. This receptor was identified in a female donor with papillary thyroid cancer or a benign thyroid nodule (not recorded which). Some clones in this sample may be carry-over from other donors' samples. V gene TRBV7-9 combines with J gene TRBJ1-1; 10 bases fit TRBD1. The sequenced sample was tumor tissue. This CDR3 is CASRLGQGGTEAFF. As DNA, the CDR3 is TGTGCCAGCAGACTAGGACAGGGGGGGACTGAAGCTTTCTTT.